The 21 T cell receptor beta chains in this list originate from one sample, sequenced in a study of blood T cell repertoires in COVID-19. Data came from immunoSEQ multiplex PCR; TCRdb stores just in-frame clones and leaves some out. This sample has about 140,000 clones; about 87% occur once, and the top ten carry around 45%. Sample: peripheral blood. The receptors come from a human donor in a cohort sampled during active COVID-19.

This sequence joins TRBV6-5 and TRBJ2-5, with 12 positions matching TRBD1. This CDR3 contains 15 residues. V trimming: 6 bases; J trimming: 4 bases; junction bases outside the gene matches: 6. Germline CDR1 and CDR2: MNHEY and SVGAGI. As DNA, the CDR3 is TGTGCCAGCAGAAGGGACAGGGGGCTTCGAGAGACCCAGTACTTC. This codes for CASRRDRGLRETQYF.

The rearrangement uses TRBV6-2 or TRBV6-3 and TRBJ1-5; no clear D. Germline loops: CDR1 MNHEY, CDR2 SVGEGT. The CDR3 totals 17 residues. Deletions cut 5 bases from V and 2 bases from J, with 19 bases between. The CDR3 reads CASSPDYLRWGNQPQHF. CDR3 coding DNA: TGTGCCAGCAGTCCCGACTATCTTAGGTGGGGCAATCAGCCCCAGCATTTT.

The rearrangement links TRBV6-2 or TRBV6-3 to TRBJ2-1; TRBD2 matches at 12 bases. The junction had 8 bases not matched to a gene; V was cut back by 2 bases and J by 6 bases. In germline, CDR1 is MNHEY, CDR2 SVGEGT. This CDR3 is built from 17 residues. CDR3 in DNA: TGTGCCAGCAGTTACGGCATCGGGGGACTAGCGGGCAATGAGCAGTTCTTC. This encodes CASSYGIGGLAGNEQFF.

This sequence joins TRBV19 and TRBJ2-3; the match to TRBD1 covers 7 bases. The CDR3 contains 15 residues. Losses at the gene ends were 4 bases for V and 2 bases for J; bases not matched to a gene: 6. The V gene's germline CDR1 is LNHDA and CDR2 SQIVND (reference sequence). This CDR3 reads CASSKRQGHTDTQYF. The CDR3 region has the DNA TGTGCCAGTAGTAAACGACAGGGACACACAGATACGCAGTATTTT.

In this sample, this clone turned up once. The chain employs TRBV5-4 and TRBJ2-7, with a tentative D call TRBD2 (5 bases). This CDR3 comprises 16 residues. Per the germline V gene, CDR1 is SGHNT and CDR2 is YYREEE (reference sequence). The V end lost 5 bases, the J end lost 9 bases, and 27 bases lay between the germline ends. For the CDR3, the DNA is TGTGCCAGCAGTTATTCCGCCGCCCCGGGGAGCCAGAGGCAGTACTTC. Its translation: CASSYSAAPGSQRQYF.

This chain connects TRBV20-1 to TRBJ1-5; no reliable D call. The V gene's germline CDR1 is DFQATT and CDR2 SNEGSKA (reference sequence). V lost 3 bases and J 7 bases, leaving 16 bases between the germline ends. The CDR3 loop spans 14 amino acids. The CDR3 loop is CSASQYSGRQPQHF. The DNA for the CDR3 is TGCAGTGCTAGTCAGTACAGCGGGAGACAGCCCCAGCATTTT.

In DNA, the CDR3 is TGTGCCACCAGCAGAGATCGCAGGGCCGAGCAGTACGTC. Its translation is CATSRDRRAEQYV. V usage is TRBV15 and J usage is TRBJ2-7; maybe TRBD1 (5 bases). Trimming took 0 bases from V and 6 from J, leaving 9 bases between them. Per germline, CDR1 LNHNV and CDR2 YYDKDF (reference sequence). The CDR3 consists of 13 residues.

This clone was counted only a few times. The chain recombines TRBV6-2 or TRBV6-3 with TRBJ2-5; 7 nucleotides match TRBD1. The V gene's germline CDR1 is MNHEY and CDR2 SVGEGT. The CDR3 covers 17 residues. V lost 0 bases, J lost 4 bases, and 11 bases stayed unmatched. CDR3 sequence (DNA): TGTGCCAGCAGTTACTCGAATCGGGTGACAGGGCGAGAGACCCAGTACTTC. Residues: CASSYSNRVTGRETQYF.

V usage is TRBV11-3 and J usage is TRBJ1-2, with unresolved D. The germline V gene encodes CDR1 SGHNT and CDR2 YENEEA. V lost 5 bases to trimming and J lost 4 bases, with 17 bases between them. The CDR3 is 15 residues long. The DNA for the CDR3 is TGTGCCAGCAGCCAAGTCGGAGTGGGTGGCTATGGCTACACCTTC. It specifies CASSQVGVGGYGYTF.

CDR3: CASSLNAGGTDTQYF. DNA of the CDR3: TGTGCCAGCAGCTTAAATGCGGGAGGGACAGATACGCAGTATTTT. This sequence joins TRBV7-3 and TRBJ2-3; TRBD2 matches 9 bases. The V gene's germline CDR1 is SGHTA and CDR2 FQGTGA. The ends lost 1 base at V and 3 bases at J; junction bases unmatched: 2. CDR3 length: 15 residues.

The sample holds a few counts of this clone. The chain combines TRBV19 with TRBJ1-1; perhaps TRBD1 as D (6 bases). V was trimmed by 5 bases and J by 8 bases, leaving 18 bases between them. Per the germline V gene, CDR1 is LNHDA and CDR2 is SQIVND (reference sequence). The CDR3 length is 14 residues. The CDR3 spells CASSGQAGAQEAFF. For the CDR3, the DNA is TGTGCCAGTAGTGGGCAGGCAGGGGCGCAAGAAGCTTTCTTT.

The chain couples TRBV2 to TRBJ1-1; a possible D gene is TRBD1 (6 bases). CDR1 and CDR2 (germline): SNHLY, FYNNEI. Trimming took 8 bases from V and 1 from J, leaving 11 bases between them. The CDR3 spans 13 residues. CDR3 region: CASARDTNTEAFF. The CDR3 DNA follows: TGTGCCAGCGCCCGGGACACGAACACTGAAGCTTTCTTT.

The genes are TRBV28 and TRBJ2-7; perhaps TRBD1 as D (6 bases). CDR1 and CDR2 (germline): MDHEN, SYDVKM. The CDR3 loop spans 16 amino acids. Trimming removed 3 bases at V and 3 bases at J, with 18 bases between. The CDR3 loop is CASSFIPGQILYEQYF. For the CDR3, the DNA is TGTGCCAGCAGTTTTATCCCCGGACAGATTCTCTACGAGCAGTACTTC.

The J gene is TRBJ1-2, the V gene TRBV29-1; 10 nucleotides match TRBD1. The V gene end was trimmed by 6 bases and the J gene end by 7 bases; junction bases not matched to a gene: 11. The CDR3 spans 14 residues. Germline CDR1 is SQVTM and CDR2 is ANQGSEA. The CDR3 nucleotides read TGCAGCGTCGACGAGGGACAGGGGCTGGGTGGCTACACCTTC. Translated: CSVDEGQGLGGYTF.

The table lists this clone with a few counts. This chain uses TRBV6-1 with TRBJ1-5; D unclear. Trimming shortened V by 3 bases and J by 1 base, and 10 bases separated the two germline ends. The CDR3 is 15 amino acids. Germline V CDR1 and CDR2: MNHNS, SASEGT. The CDR3 sequence: CASSDRYLSNQPQHF. CDR3 sequence (DNA): TGTGCCAGCAGTGACAGGTACTTGAGCAATCAGCCCCAGCATTTT.

The V and J genes are TRBV5-5 and TRBJ2-2, with TRBD2 matching over 13 bases. The V and J ends lost 0 bases and 7 bases, in that order; junction bases with no gene match: 6. Looked up from germline, CDR1 is SGHKS and CDR2 is YYEKEE (reference sequence). CDR3 length: 17 residues. The CDR3 DNA reads TGTGCCAGCAGCTTGGCAGCTGGACTAGCGGGAGTCGGGGAGCTGTTTTTT. This translates into CASSLAAGLAGVGELFF.

This chain uses TRBV15 with TRBJ2-5; 8 bases fit TRBD2. The V gene's germline CDR1 is LNHNV and CDR2 YYDKDF (reference sequence). The CDR3 loop spans 17 amino acids. The V segment lost 3 bases and the J segment 2 bases; nucleotides outside the gene matches: 11. The CDR3 DNA reads TGTGCCACCAGCAGCGCACAACGGGGGGGGCCGCAAGAGACCCAGTACTTC. This translates into CATSSAQRGGPQETQYF.

This clone showed up just a few times. This chain uses TRBV18 with TRBJ1-2; 12 nucleotides agree with TRBD1. CDR3 length: 15 amino acids. The V and J ends lost 1 base and 6 bases, in that order; junction bases with no gene match: 3. Germline-derived CDR1 and CDR2 are KGHSH and LQKENI. CDR3 loop: CASSPQGQGAHGYTF. The CDR3 region has the DNA TGTGCCAGCTCACCACAGGGACAGGGGGCTCATGGCTACACCTTC.

CDR3 residues: CASSERWPSAEQYV. CDR3 in DNA: TGTGCCAGCAGTGAAAGGTGGCCTAGCGCCGAGCAGTACGTC. The rearrangement links TRBV6-1 to TRBJ2-7, with D possibly being TRBD2 (6 bases). CDR1 is MNHNS, CDR2 SASEGT, per germline. CDR3 length: 14 amino acids. V lost 2 bases, J lost 6 bases, and 14 bases lay in between.

The V gene is TRBV12-5, the J gene TRBJ2-3; D is perhaps TRBD2 (6 bases). The CDR3 loop spans 14 amino acids. The V and J ends lost 3 bases and 6 bases respectively, with 13 bases between them. Germline V gene data show CDR1 as LGHNT and CDR2 as FRNRAP. CDR3 residues: CASGFQTSGDTQYF. CDR3 coding DNA: TGTGCTAGTGGTTTCCAGACTAGTGGTGATACGCAGTATTTT.

The chain carries TRBV12-3 or TRBV12-4 and TRBJ1-2; D is uncertain. This CDR3 has 12 residues. V lost 2 bases and J 10 bases, leaving 11 bases between the germline ends. CDR3 DNA: TGTGCCAGCAGTTTAAAGTCCAGGCCCTACACCTTC. This gives the protein CASSLKSRPYTF.